These 27 T cell receptor beta chains came from one sample sequenced in a study of blood T cell repertoires in COVID-19. Profiled with immunoSEQ multiplex PCR; TCRdb holds only in-frame clones, not every one. The table has 37,000 or so clones, roughly 78% seen once. The sequencing sample was made of peripheral blood. The origin of the receptors is a man aged 60 to 75 with acute or convalescent COVID-19.

The V gene is TRBV7-8, the J gene TRBJ2-3; D perhaps matches TRBD1 (5 bases). This CDR3 has 15 residues. Deletions cut 6 bases from V and 0 bases from J, with 13 bases between. Germline CDR1 SGHVS, CDR2 FQNEAQ. The CDR3 is CASRGPGTSTDTQYF. DNA for the CDR3: TGTGCCAGCAGGGGGCCGGGTACTAGCACAGATACGCAGTATTTT.

This chain links TRBV9 with TRBJ2-7; possible D gene TRBD1, 6 bases. Trimming shortened V by 0 bases and J by 6 bases, and 16 bases separated the two germline ends. CDR1 SGDLS and CDR2 YYNGEE come from the germline V gene. The CDR3 runs to 15 residues. CDR3 bases: TGTGCCAGCAGCGTAGGGGGAAGGACAGAGACCGAGCAGTACTTC. Its translation is CASSVGGRTETEQYF.

The CDR3 protein is CASSLTRPPYEQYF. The DNA of the CDR3 is TGTGCCAGCAGCTTGACGAGGCCCCCCTACGAGCAGTACTTC. This chain joins TRBV5-4 and TRBJ2-7, with D hard to call. Looked up from germline, CDR1 is SGHNT and CDR2 is YYREEE (reference sequence). The CDR3 has 14 amino acids. V was pared by 1 base and J by 2 bases, with 10 bases between. Full variable domain (outside the CDR3, taken from reference TRBV5-4 and TRBJ2-7): ETGVTQSPTHLIKTRGQQVTLRCSSQSGHNTVSWYQQALGQGPQFIFQYYREEENGRGNFPPRFSGLQFPNYSSELNVNALELDDSALYLCASSLTRPPYEQYFGPGTRLTVT.

This sequence joins TRBV7-6 and TRBJ1-1; D gene ambiguous. The CDR3 is 13 amino acids. V lost 1 base, J lost 4 bases, and 7 bases lay in between. Germline CDR1 is SGHVS and CDR2 is FNYEAQ. The CDR3 bases are TGTGCCAGCAGCTTAGATGCGGGCACTGAAGCTTTCTTT. It yields the protein CASSLDAGTEAFF.

This clone was detected a few times. The V call is TRBV2, the J call TRBJ1-1; perhaps TRBD1 as D (6 bases). Germline values: CDR1 SNHLY, CDR2 FYNNEI. V lost 6 bases and J 0 bases, leaving 8 bases between the germline ends. The CDR3 has 13 amino acids. As DNA, the CDR3 is TGTGCCAGCAGGGACAGAGTGAACACTGAAGCTTTCTTT. Encoded protein: CASRDRVNTEAFF. Drawing the rest from reference TRBV2 and TRBJ1-1, the complete variable domain is EPEVTQTPSHQVTQMGQEVILRCVPISNHLYFYWYRQILGQKVEFLVSFYNNEISEKSEIFDDQFSVERPDGSNFTLKIRSTKLEDSAMYFCASRDRVNTEAFFGQGTRLTVV.

V usage is TRBV12-3 or TRBV12-4 and J usage is TRBJ2-7; 7 bases agree with TRBD1. This CDR3 comprises 13 residues. Trimming took 3 bases from V and 4 from J; bases not matched to a gene: 3. The DNA for the CDR3 is TGTGCCAGCAGTTTTTGGGACAGTTACGAGCAGTACTTC. Translating gives CASSFWDSYEQYF.

The rearrangement joins TRBV7-2 to TRBJ2-7, with 8 bases lining up with TRBD1. The CDR3 has 15 amino acids. CDR1 and CDR2 (germline): SGHTA, FQGNSA. V shed 5 bases and J 3 bases; nucleotides not matched to a gene: 9. This CDR3 reads CASSPAAGGIYEQYF. CDR3 nucleotides: TGTGCCAGCAGCCCCGCGGCAGGGGGCATCTACGAGCAGTACTTC.

J is TRBJ2-3 and V is TRBV6-4; 13 bases map to TRBD2. Germline CDR1 MRHNA, CDR2 SNTAGT. The CDR3 length is 17 residues. Trimming cost V 3 bases and J 2 bases; bases outside gene matches: 5. CDR3 amino acids: CASSEWTSGSLTDTQYF. The CDR3 bases are TGTGCCAGCAGTGAGTGGACTAGCGGGAGCCTCACAGATACGCAGTATTTT.

The J gene is TRBJ2-7, the V gene TRBV5-5; 8 positions match TRBD1. Trimming at V came to 4 bases and at J to 7 bases, leaving 10 bases not matched to a gene. The CDR3 has 14 residues. Germline CDR1 and CDR2: SGHKS and YYEKEE (reference sequence). The CDR3 DNA reads TGTGCCAGCAGCCCGGGGACAGGAAGTGGAGAGCAGTACTTC. Translated, it gives CASSPGTGSGEQYF.

The chain is built from TRBV6-5 and TRBJ1-1, with a possible D match to TRBD1 (6 bases). The CDR3 runs 13 residues. Germline V CDR1 and CDR2: MNHEY, SVGAGI. The germline V and J ends were trimmed by 8 bases and 4 bases, with 14 bases remaining between them. The CDR3 DNA reads TGTGCCAGCCAAGGAGGCAGGGGCACTGAAGCTTTCTTT. It codes for CASQGGRGTEAFF.

This clone was counted a single time. The chain joins TRBV3-1 (or the pseudogene TRBV3-2) to TRBJ2-5, with D unclear. Per germline, CDR1 LGHDT and CDR2 YNNKEL (reference sequence). The V end lost 1 base, the J end lost 2 bases, and 11 bases lay between the germline ends. This CDR3 spans 15 amino acids. DNA of the CDR3: TGTGCCAGCAGCCAAGGTCCGGTAAAACAAGAGACCCAGTACTTC. It yields the protein CASSQGPVKQETQYF.

This clone is judged medium-sized. The chain is built from TRBV11-2 and TRBJ2-5, with 7 bases identical to TRBD2. V lost 3 bases to trimming and J lost 1 base; unmatched junction nucleotides: 2. The CDR3 loop spans 14 amino acids. Germline values: CDR1 SGHAT, CDR2 FQNNGV. CDR3 nucleotide sequence: TGTGCCAGCAGCTTTTGGGGGGGCCAAGAGACCCAGTACTTC. Translating it yields CASSFWGGQETQYF.

The chain recombines TRBV6-1 with TRBJ2-7; D is perhaps TRBD1 (6 bases). CDR1 is MNHNS, CDR2 SASEGT, per germline. The V and J ends lost 1 base and 0 bases respectively, with 10 bases between them. The CDR3 is made up of 15 amino acids. The DNA for the CDR3 is TGTGCCAGCAGTGAAGGGCAGGGGAGCTCCTACGAGCAGTACTTC. Translation gives CASSEGQGSSYEQYF.

The chain couples TRBV12-5 to TRBJ2-1; no firm D call. Trimming stripped 1 base from V and 9 bases from J, with 16 bases between. The CDR3 length is 15 residues. CDR1 and CDR2 from the germline V gene are LGHNT and FRNRAP. The CDR3 reads CASGLARLSPGEQFF. CDR3 sequence (DNA): TGTGCTAGTGGTTTGGCCCGTCTAAGTCCTGGTGAGCAGTTCTTC.

The chain joins TRBV7-2 to TRBJ2-7, with TRBD1 matching 8 bases. The length of the CDR3 is 15 residues. Germline V lookup: CDR1 SGHTA, CDR2 FQGNSA. V shed 3 bases and J 7 bases; nucleotides not matched to a gene: 11. The CDR3 DNA follows: TGTGCCAGCAGCTTTATTGGACAGGGATATTTGGAGCAGTACTTC. This codes for CASSFIGQGYLEQYF.

This rearrangement joins TRBV5-6 to TRBJ2-5, with 8 bases lining up with TRBD1. The germline V gene has CDR1 SGHDT and CDR2 YYEEEE. The CDR3 spans 14 residues. Trimming took 4 bases from V and 2 from J; bases not matched to a gene: 4. DNA for the CDR3: TGTGCCAGCAGCCGACGACAGGGGCAAGAGACCCAGTACTTC. Translation: CASSRRQGQETQYF.

This clone is a singleton in its sample. The J gene is TRBJ2-2, the V gene TRBV29-1, with TRBD1 as a possible D gene (5 bases). CDR1 and CDR2 (germline): SQVTM, ANQGSEA. There are 15 residues in the CDR3. V was clipped by 1 base and J by 5 bases, with 14 bases between them. The DNA for the CDR3 is TGCAGCGTTGAAGTTCAGACAGCCCCGACCGGGGAGCTGTTTTTT. The encoded protein is CSVEVQTAPTGELFF.

This rearrangement joins TRBV6-6 to TRBJ2-1, with D tentatively TRBD1 (5 bases). Germline assignment: CDR1 MNHNY and CDR2 SVGAGI (reference sequence). V was cut by 2 bases and J by 8 bases, with 10 bases left in between. The CDR3 is 13 residues long. CDR3 sequence: CASSYPTVDEQFF. The CDR3 DNA reads as TGTGCCAGCAGTTACCCGACAGTGGATGAGCAGTTCTTC.

Comments on this clone: Other nucleotide sequences from this sample produce the same CDR3. The chain couples TRBV4-3 to TRBJ2-7; maybe TRBD1 (6 bases). CDR1 and CDR2 (germline): LGHNA, YSLEER. This CDR3 has 15 amino acids. The V end was cut by 0 bases, the J end by 1 base, with 10 bases between. The CDR3: CASSQDRGTSYEQYF. Written as DNA, the CDR3 is TGCGCCAGCAGCCAAGACAGAGGGACATCCTACGAGCAGTACTTC.

This chain uses TRBV19 with TRBJ2-7; D remains ambiguous. The V gene lost 5 bases and the J gene lost 0 bases, with 11 bases spanning the gap. Per germline, CDR1 LNHDA and CDR2 SQIVND (reference sequence). The CDR3 runs 14 residues. The CDR3 bases are TGTGCCAGTAGTGCGTCACTAAGCTCCTACGAGCAGTACTTC. Protein: CASSASLSSYEQYF.

V usage is TRBV11-2 and J usage is TRBJ2-2; no clear D gene. Germline assignment: CDR1 SGHAT and CDR2 FQNNGV. This CDR3 contains 14 residues. The V end lost 2 bases, the J end lost 3 bases, and 7 bases lay between the germline ends. Here the CDR3 reads CASSLTPDTGELFF. CDR3 in DNA: TGTGCCAGCAGCTTAACCCCAGACACCGGGGAGCTGTTTTTT.

The V gene is TRBV15, the J gene TRBJ2-6; D is uncertain. From germline, CDR1 is LNHNV and CDR2 YYDKDF (reference sequence). V lost 0 bases to trimming and J lost 0 bases, with 6 bases between them. CDR3 length equals 16 residues. Here the CDR3 DNA reads TGTGCCACCAGCAGAGACCGTAGCTCTGGGGCCAACGTCCTGACTTTC. Residues: CATSRDRSSGANVLTF.

The chain combines TRBV10-3 with TRBJ2-7; possible D gene TRBD2, 5 bases. The germline gives CDR1 ENHRY, CDR2 SYGVKD. The CDR3 has 13 amino acids. V was pared by 5 bases and J by 2 bases, with 10 bases between. The CDR3 nucleotides are TGTGCCATCAGTAGCGGCCAAACCTACGAGCAGTACTTC. Translation: CAISSGQTYEQYF.

This chain joins TRBV9 and TRBJ2-7; 11 bases fit TRBD2. J gave up 0 bases and V 2 bases, and 1 base lay outside the gene matches. Per germline, CDR1 SGDLS and CDR2 YYNGEE. The CDR3 is 15 amino acids. The CDR3 DNA is TGTGCCAGCAGCGTGGGACTAGCGGACTCCTACGAGCAGTACTTC. It codes for CASSVGLADSYEQYF. The complete variable domain, with remaining parts taken from reference TRBV9 and TRBJ2-7, reads DSGVTQTPKHLITATGQRVTLRCSPRSGDLSVYWYQQSLDQGLQFLIQYYNGEERAKGNILERFSAQQFPDLHSELNLSSLELGDSALYFCASSVGLADSYEQYFGPGTRLTVT.

The chain joins TRBV5-1 to TRBJ1-3; TRBD1 matches at 7 bases. The CDR3 is 15 residues long. Germline V gene data show CDR1 as SGHRS and CDR2 as YFSETQ. Trimming cost V 4 bases and J 0 bases; bases outside gene matches: 4. CDR3 DNA: TGCGCCAGCAGCACCCGGACAGGCTCTGGAAACACCATATATTTT. Translated: CASSTRTGSGNTIYF. Combining the CDR3 with reference TRBV5-1 and TRBJ1-3 gives the whole variable domain KAGVTQTPRYLIKTRGQQVTLSCSPISGHRSVSWYQQTPGQGLQFLFEYFSETQRNKGNFPGRFSGRQFSNSRSEMNVSTLELGDSALYLCASSTRTGSGNTIYFGEGSWLTVV.

The chain recombines TRBV11-3 with TRBJ2-3; 7 nucleotides agree with TRBD2. CDR3 length equals 15 residues. Germline V gene sequence: CDR1 SGHNT, CDR2 YENEEA. After removal of 3 bases from V and 2 bases from J, the junction contained 5 bases not matched to a gene. The CDR3 loop reads CASSFGGGTTDTQYF. The DNA of the CDR3 is TGTGCCAGCAGCTTCGGGGGAGGGACCACAGATACGCAGTATTTT.

The J gene is TRBJ1-2, the V gene TRBV6-5, with D perhaps matching TRBD1 (6 bases). Germline-derived CDR1 and CDR2 are MNHEY and SVGAGI. The CDR3 loop spans 13 amino acids. Trimming pared 7 bases from V and 8 bases from J, leaving 17 bases between. The CDR3 DNA follows: TGTGCCAGCATGCCAGGGGCAGGGGACGGCTACACCTTC. Its translation: CASMPGAGDGYTF.